Below, 24 T cell receptor beta chains from the same sample are listed, as sequenced in a study of blood T cell repertoires in COVID-19. Sequencing was performed with immunoSEQ multiplex PCR; in TCRdb, only in-frame clones are kept and a portion is missing. The table includes 52,000 or so clones, around 80% detected once. Sequencing was performed on peripheral blood. The receptors derive from a man aged 50-60 years with acute or convalescent COVID-19.

The V and J genes are TRBV18 and TRBJ1-5; D ambiguous. The CDR3 covers 17 residues. The germline CDR1 and CDR2 sequences are KGHSH and LQKENI. V lost 0 bases to trimming and J lost 1 base, with 13 bases between them. The CDR3 loop is CASSPPEGPRSNQPQHF. Here the CDR3 DNA reads TGTGCCAGCTCACCACCGGAGGGTCCTAGAAGCAATCAGCCCCAGCATTTT.

This chain uses TRBV5-1 with TRBJ2-3, with D tentatively TRBD1 (5 bases). CDR3 length: 15 residues. V lost 4 bases, J lost 2 bases, and 14 bases lay in between. Germline CDR1 SGHRS, CDR2 YFSETQ. The CDR3 DNA reads as TGCGCCAGCAGCGAAAAAAGACAGTACACAGATACGCAGTATTTT. Its protein is CASSEKRQYTDTQYF.

The chain couples TRBV11-2 to TRBJ2-3; D not resolved. Looked up from germline, CDR1 is SGHAT and CDR2 is FQNNGV. The CDR3 has 15 residues. V was clipped by 2 bases and J by 1 base, with 10 bases between them. The CDR3 loop is CASSLTRRGTDTQYF. The CDR3 DNA reads as TGTGCCAGCAGCTTAACGCGTCGGGGCACAGATACGCAGTATTTT.

The V gene is TRBV2, the J gene TRBJ2-5, with 10 bases identical to TRBD2. The CDR3 covers 17 residues. Trimming at V came to 0 bases and at J to 2 bases, leaving 6 bases not matched to a gene. The germline CDR1 and CDR2 sequences are SNHLY and FYNNEI. The CDR3: CASSEALRTSGQETQYF. The CDR3 nucleotides read TGTGCCAGCAGTGAAGCGCTTAGGACTAGCGGACAAGAGACCCAGTACTTC.

V and J are TRBV5-1 and TRBJ2-2, with TRBD2 matching 8 bases. This CDR3 contains 14 residues. CDR1 is SGHRS, CDR2 YFSETQ, per germline. The V segment lost 2 bases and the J segment 5 bases; nucleotides outside the gene matches: 2. CDR3: CASSLLADTGELFF. The CDR3 region has the DNA TGCGCCAGCAGCTTACTAGCGGATACCGGGGAGCTGTTTTTT.

The chain couples TRBV19 to TRBJ1-5; TRBD1 agrees at 8 bases. CDR3 length: 14 residues. In germline, CDR1 is LNHDA, CDR2 SQIVND (reference sequence). J gave up 5 bases and V 3 bases, and 3 bases lay outside the gene matches. The CDR3 reads CASSISRGHQPQHF. The CDR3 nucleotides read TGTGCCAGTAGTATCAGCAGGGGGCATCAGCCCCAGCATTTT.

The chain joins TRBV6-5 to TRBJ2-7; 10 nucleotides align to TRBD1. Germline CDR1 MNHEY, CDR2 SVGAGI. The CDR3 spans 14 residues. Trimming took 6 bases from V and 3 from J; bases not matched to a gene: 5. The CDR3 spells CASRQTGGHYEQYF. The CDR3 nucleotides are TGTGCCAGCAGGCAGACAGGGGGCCACTACGAGCAGTACTTC.

The rearrangement joins TRBV10-2 to TRBJ1-1, with a tentative D call TRBD1 (5 bases). Deletions cut 0 bases from V and 4 bases from J, with 18 bases between. The CDR3 runs to 17 residues. Germline V CDR1 and CDR2: WSHSY, SAAADI. Written as DNA, the CDR3 is TGCGCCAGCAGTGAGTCAAGGTTACAGGAATGGACCACTGAAGCTTTCTTT. This gives the protein CASSESRLQEWTTEAFF.

This chain uses TRBV29-1 with TRBJ2-1, with D perhaps TRBD1 (6 bases). Germline V gene lookup returns CDR1 SQVTM and CDR2 ANQGSEA. V was shortened by 4 bases and J by 8 bases, with 18 bases between the two germline ends. This CDR3 spans 14 amino acids. CDR3 amino acids: CSVGGQISGHEQFF. For the CDR3, the DNA is TGCAGCGTTGGAGGACAGATATCAGGGCATGAGCAGTTCTTC.

V and J are TRBV4-1 and TRBJ1-2; D possibly corresponds to TRBD1 (6 bases). CDR3 size: 15 residues. Trimming cost V 0 bases and J 6 bases, with 14 bases left between them. Germline loops: CDR1 MGHRA, CDR2 YSYEKL. The DNA of the CDR3 is TGCGCCAGCAGCCAAGAACTACAGGGTTGGGATGGCTACACCTTC. Its translation is CASSQELQGWDGYTF.

This chain joins TRBV27 and TRBJ2-1; 12 bases fit TRBD2. CDR3 length: 16 amino acids. Germline V gene data show CDR1 as MNHEY and CDR2 as SMNVEV (reference sequence). V lost 3 bases to trimming and J lost 9 bases; unmatched junction nucleotides: 9. Written as DNA, the CDR3 is TGTGCCAGCAGTTTTATTATGACTAGCGGGAGTGGTGAGCAGTTCTTC. Amino acids: CASSFIMTSGSGEQFF.

This chain uses TRBV10-3 with TRBJ2-2, with a possible D match to TRBD2 (7 bases). The CDR3 has 22 residues. Germline loops: CDR1 ENHRY, CDR2 SYGVKD. The V end lost 3 bases, the J end lost 7 bases, and 36 bases lay between the germline ends. Here the CDR3 reads CAISESLLSSPTLRRGGGELFF. The CDR3 coding sequence is TGTGCCATCAGTGAATCCTTACTATCTAGTCCCACCTTGCGGAGGGGGGGCGGGGAGCTGTTTTTT.

This clone was counted a single time. This CDR3 reads CASSGLAGGSYEQYF. For the CDR3, the DNA is TGTGCCAGTAGTGGACTAGCGGGGGGTTCCTACGAGCAGTACTTC. The chain combines TRBV19 with TRBJ2-7; 14 bases map to TRBD2. V lost 5 bases, J lost 1 base, and 1 base stayed unmatched. CDR1 is LNHDA and CDR2 is SQIVND in the germline V gene (reference sequence). The CDR3 is 15 residues long.

The chain is built from TRBV6-6 and TRBJ2-1; D is possibly TRBD2 (5 bases). Trimming cost V 0 bases and J 9 bases, with 18 bases left between them. CDR1 and CDR2 (germline): MNHNY, SVGAGI (reference sequence). CDR3 size: 16 residues. CDR3 region: CASSYSRAASHAEQFF. The CDR3 coding sequence is TGTGCCAGCAGTTACTCGAGGGCTGCTAGCCACGCTGAGCAGTTCTTC.

The chain recombines TRBV11-3 with TRBJ2-4, with D tentatively TRBD1 (5 bases). The CDR3 runs 15 residues. V lost 0 bases, J lost 8 bases, and 14 bases lay in between. The germline V gene has CDR1 SGHNT and CDR2 YENEEA. CDR3 bases: TGTGCCAGCAGCTTAGAGGGTAGGGGTGAGGACATTCAGTACTTC. It translates to CASSLEGRGEDIQYF.

The chain recombines TRBV4-2 with TRBJ2-7; TRBD2 agrees at 7 bases. Germline V CDR1 and CDR2: LGHNA, YNFKEQ. Germline trimming cut 1 base from V and 5 bases from J; bases unmatched to any gene: 8. This CDR3 has 15 amino acids. This CDR3 is CASSQASGDFDEQYF. The CDR3 DNA reads TGTGCCAGCAGCCAAGCGAGCGGGGACTTCGACGAGCAGTACTTC.

This clone was counted between two and nine times. The chain is built from TRBV5-5 and TRBJ2-6; no clear D. Germline values: CDR1 SGHKS, CDR2 YYEKEE (reference sequence). This CDR3 has 18 residues. The germline V and J ends were trimmed by 5 bases and 2 bases, with 20 bases remaining between them. The CDR3 sequence is CASRPVGPFVPGANVLTF. The DNA for the CDR3 is TGTGCCAGCAGGCCGGTGGGCCCCTTTGTCCCTGGGGCCAACGTCCTGACTTTC.

This clone showed up just a few times. The V and J genes are TRBV29-1 and TRBJ1-2; tentatively, D is TRBD1 (5 bases). Germline V gene sequence: CDR1 SQVTM, CDR2 ANQGSEA. CDR3 length: 13 amino acids. Trimming shortened V by 6 bases and J by 2 bases, and 13 bases separated the two germline ends. CDR3 amino acids: CSVVAGGNYGYTF. CDR3 DNA: TGCAGCGTCGTAGCCGGGGGGAACTATGGCTACACCTTC.

J is TRBJ1-4 and V is TRBV30, with TRBD1 matching over 9 bases. V was clipped by 0 bases and J by 7 bases; unmatched bases: 3. Germline CDR1 GTSNPN, CDR2 SVGIG (reference sequence). There are 14 residues in the CDR3. CDR3 nucleotides: TGTGCCTGGAGTGTTGGGACAGGGTTTGAAAAACTGTTTTTT. Translating it yields CAWSVGTGFEKLFF. The full variable domain, completed using reference TRBV30 and TRBJ1-4, is SQTIHQWPATLVQPVGSPLSLECTVEGTSNPNLYWYRQAAGRGLQLLFYSVGIGQISSEVPQNLSASRPQDRQFILSSKKLLLSDSGFYLCAWSVGTGFEKLFFGSGTQLSVL.

In its sample, this clone was seen a few times. V usage is TRBV9 and J usage is TRBJ2-1; the match to TRBD2 covers 8 bases. Germline-derived CDR1 and CDR2 are SGDLS and YYNGEE. Trimming at V came to 3 bases and at J to 9 bases, leaving 5 bases not matched to a gene. The CDR3 totals 13 residues. Here the CDR3 reads CASSAFSGAEQFF. CDR3 nucleotides: TGTGCCAGCAGCGCCTTTAGCGGGGCTGAGCAGTTCTTC.

The chain joins TRBV11-1 to TRBJ1-1, with TRBD1 identical over 7 bases. J lost 1 base, V lost 3 bases, and 2 bases had no gene match. Germline CDR1 reads SGHAT; CDR2 reads FQDESV (reference sequence). The CDR3 spans 14 residues. The CDR3 DNA reads as TGTGCCAGCAGCTTCGGGGACAGGAACACTGAAGCTTTCTTT. It specifies CASSFGDRNTEAFF.

The chain joins TRBV2 to TRBJ2-3, with D perhaps TRBD2 (5 bases). The CDR3 loop spans 14 amino acids. V was pared by 4 bases and J by 6 bases, with 14 bases between. Germline V lookup: CDR1 SNHLY, CDR2 FYNNEI. CDR3 sequence reads: CASSAEGVGDTQYF. CDR3 sequence (DNA): TGTGCCAGCAGTGCCGAGGGAGTAGGCGATACGCAGTATTTT.

This clone turned up a few times. The chain has TRBV12-2 and TRBJ1-5; TRBD1 was called by the table and not checked on the DNA. TRBV12-2 is flagged as a pseudogene. This CDR3 comprises 17 residues. The CDR3 sequence is CASRFSRDRGLNQPQHF. The CDR3 bases are TGTGCAAGTCGCTTTTCCCGGGACAGGGGACTCAATCAGCCCCAGCATTTT.

The chain uses TRBV29-1 and TRBJ2-5; 10 nucleotides align to TRBD2. The germline V gene has CDR1 SQVTM and CDR2 ANQGSEA. The CDR3 spans 16 residues. The trim removed 6 bases at V and 7 bases at J, leaving 17 bases unmatched. The CDR3 nucleotides read TGCAGCGTAAACCCCATAGCGGGAGGTTCTTTAGGGACCCAGTACTTC. As protein: CSVNPIAGGSLGTQYF.